The TCR beta chain under discussion was sequenced for a study of T cell responses to AZD1222 COVID-19 vaccine. Remarks on this clone: Its matching antigen is unknown.

Points from the study as a whole: Recipients of AZD1222 seropositive at baseline numbered only 6 or 7. All repertoire sampling was performed exclusively after the peak T cell response.

V shed 5 bases and J 2 bases; nucleotides not matched to a gene: 6. Germline lookup yields CDR1 SGHRS and CDR2 YFSETQ. The CDR3 has 14 amino acids. The table came from immunoSEQ multiplex PCR; TCRdb's copy has only in-frame clones and leaves some out. The table includes some 130,000 clones, 70% to 90% detected once. V gene TRBV5-1 combines with J gene TRBJ1-1, with TRBD1 matching 7 bases. The sequence was obtained from an adult in good health. The sample was peripheral blood, taken on day 0 of AZD1222 vaccination. CDR3 amino acids: CASRQGTSNTEAFF. CDR3 bases: TGCGCCAGCAGACAGGGGACATCTAACACTGAAGCTTTCTTT.